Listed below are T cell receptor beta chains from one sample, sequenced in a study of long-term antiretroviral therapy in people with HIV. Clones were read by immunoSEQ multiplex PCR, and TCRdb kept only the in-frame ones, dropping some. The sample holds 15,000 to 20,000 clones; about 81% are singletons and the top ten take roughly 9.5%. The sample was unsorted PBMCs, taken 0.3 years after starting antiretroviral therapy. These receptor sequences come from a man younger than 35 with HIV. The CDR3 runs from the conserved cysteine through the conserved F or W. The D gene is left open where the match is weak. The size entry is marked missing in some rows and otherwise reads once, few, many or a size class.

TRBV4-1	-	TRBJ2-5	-	TGCGCCAGCAGCCCACTCGAGGGAGGGGGCCTTGAGACCCAGTACTTC	CASSPLEGGGLETQYF
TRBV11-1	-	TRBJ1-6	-	TGTGCCAGCAGCTTAGACGGCTTAAGCTCCTATAATTCACCCCTCCACTTT	CASSLDGLSSYNSPLHF
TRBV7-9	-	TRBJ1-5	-	TGTGCCAGCAGCTTAGCGGGGACGGGGGCCAGGCAGCCCCAGCATTTT	CASSLAGTGARQPQHF
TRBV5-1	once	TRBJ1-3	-	TGCGCCAGCAGCTTGGGGGGGACTGGAAACACCATATATTTT	CASSLGGTGNTIYF
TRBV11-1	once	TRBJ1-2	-	TGTGCCAGCAGCTCTAGAAGAGGCGGTGGCTACACCTTC	CASSSRRGGGYTF
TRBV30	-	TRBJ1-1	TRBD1	TGTGCCTGGAGTGGGGACAGGGGCCTTTTAAGGACTGAAGCTTTCTTT	CAWSGDRGLLRTEAFF
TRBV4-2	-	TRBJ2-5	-	TGTGCCAGCAGCTTACCCCCGGGCTCCCAAGAGACCCAGTACTTC	CASSLPPGSQETQYF
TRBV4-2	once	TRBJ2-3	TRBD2	TGTGCCAGCAGCCCCGAAGGGGCGGGGGGCACAGATACGCAGTATTTT	CASSPEGAGGTDTQYF
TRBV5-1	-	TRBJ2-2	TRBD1	TGCGCCAGCAGCTTGCCTCAGGACAGGGGGCCTCTGGACGGGGAGCTGTTTTTT	CASSLPQDRGPLDGELFF
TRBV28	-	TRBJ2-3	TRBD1	TGTGCCAGCAGTTGGACAAGGGACAGGGATTTGAGGTATACGCAGTATTTT	CASSWTRDRDLRYTQYF
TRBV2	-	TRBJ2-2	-	TGTGCCAGCAGTGCGCAAGCAGGGGATTTGGGGGAGCTGTTTTTT	CASSAQAGDLGELFF
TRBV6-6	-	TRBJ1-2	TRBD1	TGTGCCAGCAGTTCCCCGGGACAGCAAACTAACTATGGCTACACCTTC	CASSSPGQQTNYGYTF
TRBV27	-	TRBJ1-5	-	TGTGCCAGCAGTTTTCGAGGGGGGAATCAGCCCCAGCATTTT	CASSFRGGNQPQHF
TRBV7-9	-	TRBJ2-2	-	TGTGCCAGCAGCTTATATGAGGTGGCCGGGGAGCTGTTTTTT	CASSLYEVAGELFF
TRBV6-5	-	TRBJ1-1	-	TGTGCCAGCAGTCCCGGCCAGGGGAACACTGAAGCTTTCTTT	CASSPGQGNTEAFF
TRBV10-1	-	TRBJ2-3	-	TGCGCCAGCAGTGAGGAGGGGGGGGCGTATACGCAGTATTTT	CASSEEGGAYTQYF
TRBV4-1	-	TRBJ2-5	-	TGCGCCAGCAGCCAAGGACAGCAAGAGACCCAGTACTTC	CASSQGQQETQYF
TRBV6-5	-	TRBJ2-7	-	TGTGCCAGCAGTTCCGGAGGGTCGCGCGAGCAGTACTTC	CASSSGGSREQYF
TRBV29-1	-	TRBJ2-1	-	TGCAGCGTTTTTGGACTCCTAGCCGTGAATGAGCAGTTCTTC	CSVFGLLAVNEQFF
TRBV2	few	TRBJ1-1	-	TGTGCCAGCAGTGACCAGGGAGTCATGAACACTGAAGCTTTCTTT	CASSDQGVMNTEAFF
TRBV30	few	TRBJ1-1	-	TGTGCCTGGAGTGTGGAGGGAGCGAGCACTGAAGCTTTCTTT	CAWSVEGASTEAFF
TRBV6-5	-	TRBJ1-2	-	TGTGCCAGCAGTTACTCGCCAGGGACAAAAAACTATGGCTACACCTTC	CASSYSPGTKNYGYTF
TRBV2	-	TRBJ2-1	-	TGTGCCAGCAGTGAAGCGAGCGCTAAGGGTCCCAATGAGCAGTTCTTC	CASSEASAKGPNEQFF
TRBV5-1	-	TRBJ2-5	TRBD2	TGCGCCAGCAGCTTGGGGGGCGGGGGGCACACTCAAGAGACCCAGTACTTC	CASSLGGGGHTQETQYF
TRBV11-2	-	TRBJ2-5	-	TGTGCCAGCAGCTTAGTGGACTACCAAGAGACCCAGTACTTC	CASSLVDYQETQYF
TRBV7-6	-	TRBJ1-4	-	TGTGCCAGCAGCTTAGACCTTGGTGAAAAACTGTTTTTT	CASSLDLGEKLFF
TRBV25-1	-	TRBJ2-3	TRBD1	TGTGCCAGCAGTGGACAGACAGGGGGCGCAACAGATACGCAGTATTTT	CASSGQTGGATDTQYF
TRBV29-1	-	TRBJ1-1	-	TGCAGCGTTGAATCTCAGAACACTGAAGCTTTCTTT	CSVESQNTEAFF
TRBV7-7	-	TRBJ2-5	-	TGTGCTAGCAGCTTAGGCTACCAAGAGACCCAGTACTTC	CASSLGYQETQYF
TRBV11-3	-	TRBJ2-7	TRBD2	TGTGCCAGCAGCTCCTACGGGACTAGTAATACAGGCGAGCAGTACTTC	CASSSYGTSNTGEQYF
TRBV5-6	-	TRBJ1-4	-	TGTGCCAGCAGCACCGGAGGAGGGAACGAAAAACTGTTTTTT	CASSTGGGNEKLFF
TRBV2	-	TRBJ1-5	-	TGTGCCAGCAGTGAAGTCGACAGTGTTGGGCCCCAGCATTTT	CASSEVDSVGPQHF
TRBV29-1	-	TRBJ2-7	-	TGCAGCGTTGAAGACAGGGGAACCTACGAGCAGTACTTC	CSVEDRGTYEQYF
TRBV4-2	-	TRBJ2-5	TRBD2	TGTGCCAGCAGCCTTGGAGCGGGGGGGCAAGAGACCCAGTACTTC	CASSLGAGGQETQYF
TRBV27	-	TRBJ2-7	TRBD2	TGTGCCAGCAGCCCGCAGGGTAGGGAGGGCGAGCAGTACTTC	CASSPQGREGEQYF
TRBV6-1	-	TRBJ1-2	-	TGTGCCAGCAGTCCCGGACAAGACTATGGCTACACCTTC	CASSPGQDYGYTF
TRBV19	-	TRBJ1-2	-	TGTGCCAGTAGTCTAGGGGCTGGCTACACCTTC	CASSLGAGYTF
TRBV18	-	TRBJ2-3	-	TGTGCCAGCTCACCAGGGGGGGGCGGAGATACGCAGTATTTT	CASSPGGGGDTQYF